The 9 T cell receptor beta chains below come from one sample, sequenced in a study of blood T cells in healthy people across ages (dated by TCRdb to the mid-2010s). Preparation of the library involved 5' RACE. Sequencer: Illumina HiSeq 2500. A second about 7 to 11 cycle PCR used a sample-barcoded 5' primer and a J-beta primer mix. The public reads were quality trimmed at Q25 with fastp and then assembled into clones with MiXCR by TCRdb, keeping productive beta chains. CDR3 protein sequences are deduplicated, and each keeps its most common genes and DNA. The sample table holds roughly 1,300,000 distinct CDR3 sequences, of which 59% were seen once. The ten top clones hold about 6.3% of the sample. Sequencing was done on a sample of blood. Source of these receptors: a young man in good health.

This rearrangement joins TRBV7-7 to TRBJ2-5; 9 bases line up with TRBD1. V lost 5 bases to trimming and J lost 4 bases; unmatched junction nucleotides: 8. CDR3 length: 15 amino acids. Germline V gene sequence: CDR1 SSHAT, CDR2 FNYEAQ (reference sequence). Here the CDR3 reads CASSTGTGRGETQYF. The CDR3 DNA is TGTGCCAGCAGCACTGGGACAGGGAGAGGAGAGACCCAGTACTTC.

CDR3 bases: TGTGCCAGCAGCGGGAGCTTCGACTATGGCTACACCTTC. Protein product: CASSGSFDYGYTF. The chain links TRBV9 to TRBJ1-2; D unclear. CDR3 length: 13 residues. Germline V gene data show CDR1 as SGDLS and CDR2 as YYNGEE. The V and J ends lost 3 bases and 3 bases respectively, with 9 bases between them.

In its sample, this clonotype was seen a few times. The CDR3 DNA follows: TGTGCCAGTGGCAGGGGGAACAATGAGCAGTTCTTC. Protein product: CASGRGNNEQFF. The chain joins TRBV11-2 to TRBJ2-1, with TRBD1 matching 7 bases. The CDR3 has 12 residues. Germline values: CDR1 SGHAT, CDR2 FQNNGV. J lost 5 bases, V lost 9 bases, and 4 bases had no gene match.

This sequence joins TRBV28 and TRBJ1-5; D perhaps matches TRBD1 (5 bases). V dropped 3 bases and J dropped 1 base, with 13 bases sitting between them. Germline V CDR1 and CDR2: MDHEN, SYDVKM. This CDR3 has 16 residues. The CDR3 sequence: CASSFGDHRSNQPQHF. CDR3 nucleotide sequence: TGTGCCAGCAGTTTTGGGGACCACCGAAGCAATCAGCCCCAGCATTTT.

The chain links TRBV15 to TRBJ2-3, with D unresolved. Between the trimmed V and J ends, which lost 0 bases and 0 bases, there was a span of 7 bases. The CDR3 has 15 residues. In germline, CDR1 is LNHNV, CDR2 YYDKDF (reference sequence). Here the CDR3 DNA reads TGTGCCACCAGCAGAGAGGGTCAGAGCACAGATACGCAGTATTTT. Its protein is CATSREGQSTDTQYF.

The rearrangement joins TRBV11-2 to TRBJ2-4; no clear D. The germline V and J ends were trimmed by 0 bases and 8 bases, with 5 bases remaining between them. The CDR3 is made up of 12 amino acids. Germline CDR1 SGHAT, CDR2 FQNNGV. CDR3 residues: CASSLEWDIQYF. CDR3 DNA sequence: TGTGCCAGCAGCTTAGAATGGGACATTCAGTACTTC.

The CDR3 bases are TGTGCCAGCTATGACGGGCCCTGGGGGGCAGATACGCAGTATTTT. Translating it yields CASYDGPWGADTQYF. This rearrangement joins TRBV27 to TRBJ2-3; maybe TRBD2 (6 bases). This CDR3 region has 15 residues. Trimming left V 8 bases short and J 4 bases short, with 19 bases between. Per germline, CDR1 MNHEY and CDR2 SMNVEV (reference sequence).

The rearrangement uses TRBV20-1 and TRBJ1-6; D is unresolved. CDR3 length: 12 amino acids. CDR1 and CDR2 (germline): DFQATT, SNEGSKA (reference sequence). V was trimmed by 2 bases and J by 9 bases, leaving 8 bases between them. CDR3 region: CSARSVSSPLHF. CDR3 coding DNA: TGCAGTGCTAGAAGCGTGAGTTCACCCCTCCACTTT.

This clonotype showed up just a few times. The chain recombines TRBV7-6 with TRBJ2-1, with D possibly being TRBD2 (6 bases). Germline lookup yields CDR1 SGHVS and CDR2 FNYEAQ. The CDR3 runs 15 residues. V shed 2 bases and J shed 4 bases, with 12 bases lying between them. This CDR3 is CASSLTLAAYNEQFF. As DNA, the CDR3 is TGTGCCAGCAGCTTAACATTAGCGGCTTACAATGAGCAGTTCTTC.